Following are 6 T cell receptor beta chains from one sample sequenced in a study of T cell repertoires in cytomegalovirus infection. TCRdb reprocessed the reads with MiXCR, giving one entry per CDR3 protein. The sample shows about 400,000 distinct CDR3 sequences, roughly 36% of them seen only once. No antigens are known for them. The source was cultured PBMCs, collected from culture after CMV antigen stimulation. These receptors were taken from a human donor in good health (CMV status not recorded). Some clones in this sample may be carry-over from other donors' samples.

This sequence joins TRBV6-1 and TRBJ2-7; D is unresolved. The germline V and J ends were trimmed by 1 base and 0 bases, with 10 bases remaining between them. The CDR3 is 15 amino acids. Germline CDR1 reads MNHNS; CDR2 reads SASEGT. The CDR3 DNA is TGTGCCAGCAGTGAAGGCCAGTGGAGCTCCTACGAGCAGTACGTC. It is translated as CASSEGQWSSYEQYV.

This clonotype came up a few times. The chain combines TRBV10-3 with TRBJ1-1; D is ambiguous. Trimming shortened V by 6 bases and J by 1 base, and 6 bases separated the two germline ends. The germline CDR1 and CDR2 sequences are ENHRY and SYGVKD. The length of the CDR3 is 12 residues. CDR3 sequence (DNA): TGTGCCATCAGAAGAACGAACACTGAAGCTTTCTTT. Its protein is CAIRRTNTEAFF.

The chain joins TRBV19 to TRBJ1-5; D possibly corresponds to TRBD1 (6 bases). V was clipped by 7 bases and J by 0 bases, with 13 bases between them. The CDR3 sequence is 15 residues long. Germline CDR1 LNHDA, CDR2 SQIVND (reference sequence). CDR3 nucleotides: TGTGCCAGTAACTACGAGGGGGATAGCAATCAGCCCCAGCATTTT. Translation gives CASNYEGDSNQPQHF.

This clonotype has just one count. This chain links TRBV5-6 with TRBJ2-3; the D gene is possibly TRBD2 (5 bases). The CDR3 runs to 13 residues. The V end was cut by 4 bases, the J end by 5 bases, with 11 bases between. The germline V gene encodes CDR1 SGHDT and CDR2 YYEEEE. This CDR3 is CASSNGLGDTQYF. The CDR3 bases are TGTGCCAGCAGCAACGGACTGGGAGATACGCAGTATTTT. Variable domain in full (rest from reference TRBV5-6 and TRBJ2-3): DAGVTQSPTHLIKTRGQQVTLRCSPKSGHDTVSWYQQALGQGPQFIFQYYEEEERQRGNFPDRFSGHQFPNYSSELNVNALLLGDSALYLCASSNGLGDTQYFGPGTRLTVL.

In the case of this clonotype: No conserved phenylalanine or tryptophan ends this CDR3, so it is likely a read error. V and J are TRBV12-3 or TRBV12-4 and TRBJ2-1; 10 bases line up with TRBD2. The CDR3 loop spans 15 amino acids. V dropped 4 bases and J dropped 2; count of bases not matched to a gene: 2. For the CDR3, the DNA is TGTGCCAGCAGTTACCTAGCGGGAGCCTACAATGAGCAGTTCATC. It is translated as CASSYLAGAYNEQFI.

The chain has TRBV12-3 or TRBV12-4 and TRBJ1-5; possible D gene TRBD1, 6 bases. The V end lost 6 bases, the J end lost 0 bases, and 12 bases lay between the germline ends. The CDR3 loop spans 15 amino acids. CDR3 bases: TGTGCCAGCAGCCTCTACAGGGATAGCAATCAGCCCCAGCATTTT. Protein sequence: CASSLYRDSNQPQHF.